This passage covers 27 T cell receptor beta chains from one sample sequenced in a study of regulatory T cells in long-lasting Graves disease. Relying on iRepertoire HTBI primers and Arm-PCR of CDR3 regions, the team built TCR beta libraries. TCRdb ran MiXCR on the multiplex PCR reads and lists one entry per CDR3 protein. The sample has 450,000 or so distinct CDR3 sequences, around a fifth seen once. The time point here: persistent/refractory GD, antithyroid drugs over 5 years with positive TRAb. Following extraction of RNA from PBMCs, that RNA was used to make the TCR library. The starting material was peripheral blood mononuclear cells (PBMCs), obtained when the disease was refractory, from a patient treated with antithyroid drugs. The receptor set was obtained from a female donor with Graves disease.

This clonotype was recorded a few times. The chain recombines TRBV6-5 with TRBJ1-2; D is unresolved. Germline V gives CDR1 MNHEY, CDR2 SVGAGI. The CDR3 loop spans 13 amino acids. V shed 4 bases and J shed 5 bases, with 11 bases lying between them. The CDR3 DNA reads TGTGCCAGCAGTTCTCCCAGAGAGTATGGCTACACCTTC. Protein product: CASSSPREYGYTF.

At least ten counts were recorded for this clonotype. The chain employs TRBV12-3 or TRBV12-4 and TRBJ1-1, with D unclear. There are 14 residues in the CDR3. Trimming shortened V by 2 bases and J by 4 bases, and 11 bases separated the two germline ends. The CDR3, as DNA: TGTGCCAGCAGTTTACCCCCACTGATCACTGAAGCTTTCTTT. Translating it yields CASSLPPLITEAFF.

V gene TRBV20-1 combines with J gene TRBJ1-5, with a weak D call TRBD1 (5 bases). The V and J ends lost 5 bases and 6 bases respectively, with 14 bases between them. CDR3 size: 13 residues. From germline, CDR1 is DFQATT and CDR2 SNEGSKA (reference sequence). CDR3 bases: TGCAGTGCTGGGGGTCCGGAGGTTCAGCCCCAGCATTTT. Translating it yields CSAGGPEVQPQHF.

There are many counts of this clonotype. The chain combines TRBV10-3 with TRBJ2-5, with TRBD1 matching 10 bases. This CDR3 is 14 amino acids long. The germline V gene encodes CDR1 ENHRY and CDR2 SYGVKD. V shed 6 bases, J shed 5 bases, and the junction held 6 bases outside the gene matches. CDR3: CAISRDRGYETQYF. The DNA of the CDR3 is TGTGCCATCAGCCGGGACAGGGGCTACGAGACCCAGTACTTC.

This clonotype appeared a single time. The chain has TRBV3-1 and TRBJ1-2, with TRBD1 matching over 10 bases. Trimming at V came to 0 bases and at J to 7 bases, leaving 8 bases not matched to a gene. CDR3 length: 16 amino acids. Germline-derived CDR1 and CDR2 are LGHDT and YNNKEL (reference sequence). The CDR3, as DNA: TGTGCCAGCAGCCAAGATCTAAGACAGGGGGCTGGTGGCTACACCTTC. This translates into CASSQDLRQGAGGYTF.

This clonotype has a handful of counts. This sequence joins TRBV3-2 and TRBJ2-7. TRBV3-2 constitutes a pseudogene. There are 10 residues in the CDR3. The CDR3 sequence is CASMPDEQYF. CDR3 nucleotides: TGTGCCAGCATGCCGGACGAGCAGTACTTC.

This clonotype was seen at least ten times. J is TRBJ1-2 and V is TRBV7-3, with a possible D match to TRBD1 (5 bases). The CDR3 covers 15 residues. CDR1 is SGHTA, CDR2 FQGTGA, per germline. Trimming removed 2 bases from V and 3 bases from J, with 13 bases in between. The CDR3 reads CASSLDGGSYYGYTF. In nucleotides, the CDR3 is TGTGCCAGCAGCTTAGACGGGGGATCATACTATGGCTACACCTTC.

This clonotype was seen repeatedly, ten times or more. The V gene is TRBV27, the J gene TRBJ1-4, with TRBD1 identical over 7 bases. CDR3 length equals 18 residues. Looked up from germline, CDR1 is MNHEY and CDR2 is SMNVEV (reference sequence). With 5 bases clipped from V and 0 bases from J, the junction kept 12 bases outside the gene matches. In DNA form, the CDR3 reads TGTGCCAGCAGTCCCTTTGTGCAGGGGGATGCAACTAATGAAAAACTGTTTTTT. Amino acid sequence: CASSPFVQGDATNEKLFF.

This clonotype showed up just a few times. This chain joins TRBV5-1 and TRBJ2-5; D is undetermined. V dropped 0 bases and J dropped 5 bases, with 11 bases sitting between them. The CDR3 is 14 residues long. The germline gives CDR1 SGHRS, CDR2 YFSETQ. The CDR3, as DNA: TGCGCCAGCAGCTTGGGACTGGACCGGGAGACCCAGTACTTC. Translated: CASSLGLDRETQYF.

The chain combines TRBV7-9 with TRBJ2-1; 7 bases match TRBD1. The germline V gene has CDR1 SEHNR and CDR2 FQNEAQ (reference sequence). The ends lost 4 bases at V and 5 bases at J; junction bases unmatched: 14. The CDR3 covers 17 residues. This CDR3 reads CASSSQKYGTVHNEQFF. In nucleotides, the CDR3 is TGTGCCAGCAGCTCGCAGAAGTATGGGACAGTCCACAATGAGCAGTTCTTC.

This chain links TRBV5-5 with TRBJ1-3; the D is unclear. Germline CDR1 and CDR2: SGHKS and YYEKEE (reference sequence). Deletions cut 2 bases from V and 4 bases from J, with 16 bases between. The CDR3 spans 16 residues. CDR3 coding DNA: TGTGCCAGCAGCTTCCCGGGGAGGATTGGGGGAAACACCATATATTTT. Protein sequence: CASSFPGRIGGNTIYF.

The genes are TRBV20-1 and TRBJ2-7; the D gene is possibly TRBD2 (7 bases). The CDR3 has 12 residues. Germline lookup yields CDR1 DFQATT and CDR2 SNEGSKA (reference sequence). The germline V and J ends were trimmed by 6 bases and 5 bases, with 14 bases remaining between them. CDR3 bases: TGCAGTGCCCGAGGGGGGGTCGACGAGCAGTACTTC. Amino acid sequence: CSARGGVDEQYF.

This clonotype was detected a few times. The chain has TRBV9 and TRBJ2-7; 9 bases are shared with TRBD2. Trimming at V came to 0 bases and at J to 4 bases, leaving 5 bases not matched to a gene. This CDR3 region has 15 residues. Germline V gene data show CDR1 as SGDLS and CDR2 as YYNGEE. The DNA of the CDR3 is TGTGCCAGCAGCGTAGGACTAGCGGACCAATACGAGCAGTACTTC. Amino acids: CASSVGLADQYEQYF.

With respect to this clonotype: It may be a read error: a sequence one base away is much more abundant. This chain joins TRBV5-5 and TRBJ1-4; D is unresolved. Germline-derived CDR1 and CDR2 are SGHKS and YYEKEE (reference sequence). The CDR3 runs 12 residues. The CDR3 DNA sequence: TGTGCCAGCAGCTCCGAGAGCGAAAAACTGCTTTTT. Translated, it gives CASSSESEKLLF.

This clonotype has ten or more counts. The rearrangement uses TRBV5-1 and TRBJ2-7; 11 nucleotides align to TRBD2. V dropped 4 bases and J dropped 4; count of bases not matched to a gene: 10. Germline-derived CDR1 and CDR2 are SGHRS and YFSETQ. CDR3 length: 16 residues. CDR3 sequence reads: CASSSLGLAERYEQYF. CDR3 sequence (DNA): TGCGCCAGCAGCAGCTTGGGACTAGCGGAGCGGTACGAGCAGTACTTC.

The V and J genes are TRBV7-2 and TRBJ2-2; TRBD2 matches at 7 bases. Germline values: CDR1 SGHTA, CDR2 FQGNSA. Germline trimming cut 3 bases from V and 6 bases from J; bases unmatched to any gene: 10. The CDR3 runs to 16 residues. The CDR3 coding sequence is TGTGCCAGCAGCTTGGGTTATGGGGGGGTCCCCGGGGAGCTGTTTTTT. Protein product: CASSLGYGGVPGELFF. The full variable domain, with the rest looked up from reference TRBV7-2 and TRBJ2-2, is GAGVSQSPSNKVTEKGKDVELRCDPISGHTALYWYRQSLGQGLEFLIYFQGNSAPDKSGLPSDRFSAERTGGSVSTLTIQRTQQEDSAVYLCASSLGYGGVPGELFFGEGSRLTVL.

This clonotype was found many times. The CDR3 nucleotides read TGTGCCATCAGTCCGTTGGTAAACACCGGGGAGCTGTTTTTT. Encoded protein: CAISPLVNTGELFF. V usage is TRBV10-3 and J usage is TRBJ2-2; D remains unclear. With 5 bases removed from V and 2 bases from J, the gap between germline ends came to 9 bases. CDR1 is ENHRY and CDR2 is SYGVKD in the germline V gene. This CDR3 region has 14 residues.

As concerns this clonotype: This likely came from a read error, as a far larger clone is one base away. The V gene is TRBV7-9, the J gene TRBJ2-7; 13 nucleotides line up with TRBD2. The germline V gene has CDR1 SEHNR and CDR2 FQNEAQ (reference sequence). V lost 5 bases to trimming and J lost 4 bases; unmatched junction nucleotides: 2. CDR3 length: 14 residues. In nucleotides, the CDR3 is TGTGCCAGCAGCATGACTAGCGGGGGGTACGAGCAGTACTTC. It yields the protein CASSMTSGGYEQYF.

This clonotype was detected ten times or more. The rearrangement joins TRBV20-1 to TRBJ2-5, with no clear D. V lost 4 bases to trimming and J lost 1 base, with 19 bases between them. CDR3 length: 16 residues. Germline CDR1 reads DFQATT; CDR2 reads SNEGSKA (reference sequence). This chain's CDR3 is CSAIIGGSSSQETQYF. The CDR3, as DNA: TGCAGTGCTATAATAGGCGGAAGCAGCTCCCAAGAGACCCAGTACTTC.

The chain has TRBV14 and TRBJ2-2; 8 bases align to TRBD1. CDR3 length: 15 amino acids. The V gene's germline CDR1 is SGHDN and CDR2 FVKESK. V shed 0 bases, J shed 9 bases, and the junction held 6 bases outside the gene matches. In DNA form, the CDR3 reads TGTGCCAGCAGCCAAGATCAGGGGGCGATTTGGGAGCTGTTTTTT. Translating it yields CASSQDQGAIWELFF.

This clonotype was counted many times. This chain connects TRBV12-3 or TRBV12-4 to TRBJ1-3; D is ambiguous. The CDR3 covers 14 residues. Between the trimmed V and J ends, which lost 8 bases and 0 bases, there was a span of 11 bases. The CDR3 region is CASRPLVSGNTIYF. CDR3 nucleotides: TGTGCCAGCCGCCCTCTAGTCTCTGGAAACACCATATATTTT.

CDR3 residues: CAWARTENEQFF. The CDR3 DNA reads TGTGCCTGGGCCAGGACAGAAAATGAGCAGTTCTTC. The J gene is TRBJ2-1, the V gene TRBV30, with D perhaps matching TRBD1 (6 bases). The CDR3 is 12 amino acids. The V end lost 5 bases, the J end lost 7 bases, and 12 bases lay between the germline ends. Per germline, CDR1 GTSNPN and CDR2 SVGIG (reference sequence).

This clonotype appeared many times. The chain employs TRBV7-2 and TRBJ2-7; 8 bases agree with TRBD2. Germline CDR1 and CDR2: SGHTA and FQGNSA. Losses at the gene ends were 5 bases for V and 2 bases for J; bases not matched to a gene: 5. The CDR3 has 14 residues. CDR3 in amino acids: CASSPSGGPYEQYF. The CDR3 coding sequence is TGTGCCAGCAGCCCCAGCGGGGGACCCTACGAGCAGTACTTC.

The rearrangement joins TRBV30 to TRBJ1-1; D gene unclear. V lost 3 bases and J 0 bases, leaving 20 bases between the germline ends. The CDR3 sequence is 17 residues long. The germline V gene has CDR1 GTSNPN and CDR2 SVGIG (reference sequence). The CDR3 spells CAWRPRHLGGMNTEAFF. The CDR3 bases are TGTGCCTGGAGACCCCGACACCTCGGAGGGATGAACACTGAAGCTTTCTTT.

Notes on this clonotype: This sequence is one base from a far larger clone and is likely a read error. This CDR3 is missing its conserved last phenylalanine or tryptophan, likely due to a read error. The J gene is TRBJ1-1, the V gene TRBV6-9; D might be TRBD1 (5 bases). Per the germline V gene, CDR1 is MNHGY and CDR2 is SVAAGI. This CDR3 contains 14 residues. Trimming cost V 6 bases and J 6 bases, with 17 bases left between them. CDR3 coding DNA: TGTGCCAGCAGCTCGACAGAAGCGTCGCCTGAAGCTTTCTCT. Its translation: CASSSTEASPEAFS.

This clonotype was counted at least ten times. The chain has TRBV29-1 and TRBJ2-7; TRBD1 matches at 9 bases. The CDR3 is 13 amino acids. Unmatched junction bases numbered 9, after V lost 5 bases and J lost 7 bases. Germline V gene data show CDR1 as SQVTM and CDR2 as ANQGSEA. CDR3 sequence (DNA): TGCAGCGTTTTGGGACAGGGAGCGGGGGAGCAGTACTTC. Protein product: CSVLGQGAGEQYF.

This clonotype has only one observation. A much larger clone differs by one base, so this may be a read error. The rearrangement joins TRBV6-1 to TRBJ2-7; D is uncertain. Germline assignment: CDR1 MNHNS and CDR2 SASEGT. CDR3 length equals 11 residues. V was pared by 10 bases and J by 2 bases, with 9 bases between. CDR3 in amino acids: CATTGPYEQYF. Here the CDR3 DNA reads TGTGCCACCACCGGCCCCTACGAGCAGTACTTC.